This is a list of T cell receptor beta chains from one sample in a study of T cell responses to AZD1222 COVID-19 vaccine. TCRdb keeps only in-frame clones here, not all; method: immunoSEQ multiplex PCR. The sample records 140,000 to 150,000 clones, approximately 90% being singletons. The sample consisted of peripheral blood, taken on day 0 of AZD1222 vaccination. These receptor sequences come from an adult in good health. Both conserved end residues are trimmed from each CDR3.

V gene,CDR3 protein
TRBV24-1,ATSDLGQGNAGELF
TRBV7-9,ASSLNQRQGADQPQH
TRBV4-1,ASSRRIRGNYTDTQY
TRBV21-1,ASSKGRGEETQY
TRBV5-4,ASSPVGGGYGYT
TRBV5-4,ASSSGFLETQY
TRBV7-6,ASRTRT
TRBV28,ASSSPRNYQPQH
TRBV18,ASSPDRTNTGELF
TRBV20-1,SAGELGEQF
TRBV3-1/TRBV3-2,ASSHGGNQPQH
TRBV5-1,ASSLSGSVYEQY
TRBV5-6,ASSLAGVQQPQH
TRBV15,ATSRGDTNEQY
TRBV5-6,ASSGKTGTVNTEAF
TRBV5-1,ASSSGAVGQETQY
TRBV12-3/TRBV12-4,ASNLNRDRES
TRBV7-6,ASSLEGAPNYGYT
TRBV3-1/TRBV3-2,ASRGQGVAF
TRBV12-5,ASGLAGGRQETQY
TRBV6-5,ASSPRGNTEAF
TRBV6-5,ASSWTGGTYEQY
TRBV3-1/TRBV3-2,ASSQVIDYEQY
TRBV3-1/TRBV3-2,ASNLAGWTEAF
TRBV9,ASSVAALQTPYGYT
TRBV18,ASSPSQGDNYGYT
TRBV6-5,ASREPGAQPQH
TRBV6-5,ASRQGTEAF
TRBV30,AWGTGLGGDTEAF
TRBV4-1,ASSQAPLRTGNTEAF
TRBV5-4,ASSWTSGARNTGELF
TRBV30,AWRTSGGETQY
TRBV6-5,ASSPQSAVTEAF
TRBV4-1,ASSQEGGRTSYEQY
TRBV30,AWDGGGGLALH
TRBV2,ASSPRVRTREKLF
TRBV6-5,ASSQLNTEAF
TRBV2,ASSEWLGNTGELF
TRBV4-1,ASSQSPLRLAGSYEQY
TRBV7-9,ASSLGTGTEAF
TRBV12-3/TRBV12-4,ASSFQGNTEAF
TRBV4-1,ASSYVSGGDYNEQF
TRBV7-3,ASSLLMDEQF
TRBV18,ASSPPATRAEAF
TRBV5-1,ASSLDLGRGNTGELF
TRBV12-3/TRBV12-4,ASSLGVLYEQY
TRBV28,ASIDPRPGPTDTGELF
TRBV5-5,ASSSPRQLNTEAF
TRBV5-1,ASSGLTNTEAF
TRBV10-3,AISEREAGATTGELF
TRBV6-5,ASSYRLTYEQY
TRBV11-2,ASSSNTDTQY